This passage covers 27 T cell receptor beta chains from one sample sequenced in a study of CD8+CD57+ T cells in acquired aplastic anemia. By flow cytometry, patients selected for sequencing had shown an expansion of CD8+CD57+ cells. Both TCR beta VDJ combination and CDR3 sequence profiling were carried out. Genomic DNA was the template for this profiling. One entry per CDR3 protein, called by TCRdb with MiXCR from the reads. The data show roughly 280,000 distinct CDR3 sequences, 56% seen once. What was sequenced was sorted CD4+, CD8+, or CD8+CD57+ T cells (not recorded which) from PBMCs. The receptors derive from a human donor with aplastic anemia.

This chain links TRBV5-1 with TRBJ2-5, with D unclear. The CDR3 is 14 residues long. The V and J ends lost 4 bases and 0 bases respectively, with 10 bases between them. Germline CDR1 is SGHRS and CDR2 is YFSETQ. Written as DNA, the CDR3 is TGCGCCAGCAGCCAAGCGCAGTACCAAGAGACCCAGTACTTC. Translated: CASSQAQYQETQYF.

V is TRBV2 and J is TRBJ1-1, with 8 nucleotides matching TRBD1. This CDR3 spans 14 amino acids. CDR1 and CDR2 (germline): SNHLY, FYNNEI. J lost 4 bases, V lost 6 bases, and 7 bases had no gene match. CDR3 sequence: CASRLTGVGTEAFF. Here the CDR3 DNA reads TGTGCCAGCAGACTGACAGGGGTTGGCACTGAAGCTTTCTTT.

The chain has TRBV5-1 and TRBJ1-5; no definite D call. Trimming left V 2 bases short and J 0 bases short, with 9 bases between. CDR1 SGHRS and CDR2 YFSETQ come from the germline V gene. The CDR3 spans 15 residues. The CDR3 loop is CASSLEGTSNQPQHF. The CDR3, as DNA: TGCGCCAGCAGCTTAGAGGGTACTAGCAATCAGCCCCAGCATTTT.

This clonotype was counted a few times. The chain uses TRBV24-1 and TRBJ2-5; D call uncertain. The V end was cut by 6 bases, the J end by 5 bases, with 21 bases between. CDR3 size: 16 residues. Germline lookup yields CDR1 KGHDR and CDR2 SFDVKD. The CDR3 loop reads CATSPFAAPGVETQYF. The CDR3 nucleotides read TGTGCCACCAGTCCATTTGCAGCCCCAGGTGTGGAGACCCAGTACTTC.

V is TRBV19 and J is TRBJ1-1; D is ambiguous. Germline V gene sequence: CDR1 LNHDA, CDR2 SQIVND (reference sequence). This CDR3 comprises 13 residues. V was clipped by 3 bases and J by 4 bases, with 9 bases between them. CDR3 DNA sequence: TGTGCCAGTAGTATTCCAACGGGCACTGAAGCTTTCTTT. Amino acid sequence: CASSIPTGTEAFF. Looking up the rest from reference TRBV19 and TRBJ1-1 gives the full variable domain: DGGITQSPKYLFRKEGQNVTLSCEQNLNHDAMYWYRQDPGQGLRLIYYSQIVNDFQKGDIAEGYSVSREKKESFPLTVTSAQKNPTAFYLCASSIPTGTEAFFGQGTRLTVV.

The CDR3 nucleotides are TGCAGTGGGAGCTTTAGCGGGAGGACCCAGTACTTC. Its translation is CSGSFSGRTQYF. The J gene is TRBJ2-5, the V gene TRBV20-1; 9 nucleotides line up with TRBD2. The CDR3 extends over 12 amino acids. Trimming at V came to 7 bases and at J to 7 bases, leaving 7 bases not matched to a gene. Per germline, CDR1 DFQATT and CDR2 SNEGSKA (reference sequence).

The CDR3 DNA reads as TGCAGTGCTAGATTGCAGGCTAACTATGGCTACACCTTC. Residues: CSARLQANYGYTF. J is TRBJ1-2 and V is TRBV20-1, with D hard to call. Germline V gene data show CDR1 as DFQATT and CDR2 as SNEGSKA (reference sequence). Trimming left V 2 bases short and J 0 bases short, with 7 bases between. This CDR3 is built from 13 residues.

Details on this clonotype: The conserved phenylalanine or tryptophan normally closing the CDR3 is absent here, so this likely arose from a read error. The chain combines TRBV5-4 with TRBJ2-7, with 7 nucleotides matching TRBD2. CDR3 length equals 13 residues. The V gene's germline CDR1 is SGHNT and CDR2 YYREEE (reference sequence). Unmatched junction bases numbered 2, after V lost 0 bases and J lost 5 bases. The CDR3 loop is CASSLAGGNEQYY. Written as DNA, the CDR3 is TGTGCCAGCAGCTTGGCCGGGGGGAACGAGCAGTACTAC.

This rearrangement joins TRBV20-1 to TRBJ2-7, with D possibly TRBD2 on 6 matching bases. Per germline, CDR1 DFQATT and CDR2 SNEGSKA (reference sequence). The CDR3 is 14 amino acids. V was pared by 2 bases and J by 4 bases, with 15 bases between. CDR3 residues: CSARSRLGWYEQYF. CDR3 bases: TGCAGTGCTAGATCCCGACTAGGTTGGTACGAGCAGTACTTC.

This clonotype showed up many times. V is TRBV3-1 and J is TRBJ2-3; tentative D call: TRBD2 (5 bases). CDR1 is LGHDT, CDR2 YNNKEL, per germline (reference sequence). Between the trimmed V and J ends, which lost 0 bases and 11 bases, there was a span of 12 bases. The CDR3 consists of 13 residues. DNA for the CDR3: TGTGCCAGCAGCCAAGAAGGGAGAGCCGGGCAGTATTTT. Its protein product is CASSQEGRAGQYF.

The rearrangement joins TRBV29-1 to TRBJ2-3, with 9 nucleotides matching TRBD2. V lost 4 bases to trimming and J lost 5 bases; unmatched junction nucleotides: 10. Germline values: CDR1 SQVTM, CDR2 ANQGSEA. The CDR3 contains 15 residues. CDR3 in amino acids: CSVATGTSIEDTQYF. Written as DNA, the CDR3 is TGCAGCGTTGCAACCGGGACTAGCATTGAAGATACGCAGTATTTT.

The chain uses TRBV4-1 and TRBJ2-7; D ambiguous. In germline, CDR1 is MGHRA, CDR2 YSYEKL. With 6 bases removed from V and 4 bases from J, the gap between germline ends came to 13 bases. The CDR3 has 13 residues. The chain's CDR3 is CASRQQTYYEQYF. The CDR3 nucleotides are TGCGCCAGCAGACAACAGACATATTACGAGCAGTACTTC.

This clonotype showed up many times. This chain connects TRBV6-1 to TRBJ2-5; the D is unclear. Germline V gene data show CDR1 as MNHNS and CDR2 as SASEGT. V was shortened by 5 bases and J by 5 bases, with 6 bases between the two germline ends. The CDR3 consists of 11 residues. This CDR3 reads CASSPWETQYF. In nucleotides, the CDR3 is TGTGCCAGCAGTCCTTGGGAGACCCAGTACTTC.

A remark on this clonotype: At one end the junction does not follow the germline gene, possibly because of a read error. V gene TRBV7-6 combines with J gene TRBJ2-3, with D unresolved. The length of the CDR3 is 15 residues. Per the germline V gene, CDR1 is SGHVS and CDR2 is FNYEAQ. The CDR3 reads CVSSSDPPRTDTQYF. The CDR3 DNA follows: TGTGTCAGCAGTTCGGACCCCCCTCGGACAGATACGCAGTATTTT.

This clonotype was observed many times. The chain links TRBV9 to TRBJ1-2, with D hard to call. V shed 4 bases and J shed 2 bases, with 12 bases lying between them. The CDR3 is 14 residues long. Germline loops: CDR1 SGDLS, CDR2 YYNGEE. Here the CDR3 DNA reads TGTGCCAGCAGCCTCCGGAACAGCAACTATGGCTACACCTTC. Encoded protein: CASSLRNSNYGYTF. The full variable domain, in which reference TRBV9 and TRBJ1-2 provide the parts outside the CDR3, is DSGVTQTPKHLITATGQRVTLRCSPRSGDLSVYWYQQSLDQGLQFLIQYYNGEERAKGNILERFSAQQFPDLHSELNLSSLELGDSALYFCASSLRNSNYGYTFGSGTRLTVV.

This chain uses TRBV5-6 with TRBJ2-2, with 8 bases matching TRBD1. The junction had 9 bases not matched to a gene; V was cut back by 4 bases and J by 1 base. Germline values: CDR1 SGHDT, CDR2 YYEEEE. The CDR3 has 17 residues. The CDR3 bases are TGTGCCAGCAGCCCGCGCCTAGGACAGGGGAACACCGGGGAGCTGTTTTTT. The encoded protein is CASSPRLGQGNTGELFF.

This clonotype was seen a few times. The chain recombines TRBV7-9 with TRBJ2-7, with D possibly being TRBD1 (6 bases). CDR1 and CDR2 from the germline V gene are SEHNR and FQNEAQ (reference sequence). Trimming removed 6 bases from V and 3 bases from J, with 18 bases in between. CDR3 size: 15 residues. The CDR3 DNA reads TGTGCCAGCAGGGACGGGGACACAGGGATCTACGAGCAGTACTTC. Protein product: CASRDGDTGIYEQYF.

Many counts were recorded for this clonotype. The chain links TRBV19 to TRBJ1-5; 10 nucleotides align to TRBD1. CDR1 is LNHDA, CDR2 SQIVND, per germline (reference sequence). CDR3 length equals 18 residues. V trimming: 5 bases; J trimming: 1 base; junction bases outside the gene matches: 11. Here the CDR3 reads CASSSRTGGGVSNQPQHF. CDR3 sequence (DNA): TGTGCCAGTAGTTCCCGGACAGGGGGGGGTGTAAGCAATCAGCCCCAGCATTTT.

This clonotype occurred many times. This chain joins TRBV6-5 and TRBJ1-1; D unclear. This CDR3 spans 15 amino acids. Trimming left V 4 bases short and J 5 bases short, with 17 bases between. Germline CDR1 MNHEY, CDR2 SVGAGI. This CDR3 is CASSSHKASETEAFF. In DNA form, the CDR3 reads TGTGCCAGCAGTTCCCATAAAGCGTCCGAGACTGAAGCTTTCTTT.

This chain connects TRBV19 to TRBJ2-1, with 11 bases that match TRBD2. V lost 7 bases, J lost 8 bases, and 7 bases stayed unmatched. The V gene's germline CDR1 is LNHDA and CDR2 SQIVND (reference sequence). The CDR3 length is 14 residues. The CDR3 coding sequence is TGTGCCAGTACCGTTAGCGGGGGGGGGGATGAGCAGTTCTTC. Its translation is CASTVSGGGDEQFF.

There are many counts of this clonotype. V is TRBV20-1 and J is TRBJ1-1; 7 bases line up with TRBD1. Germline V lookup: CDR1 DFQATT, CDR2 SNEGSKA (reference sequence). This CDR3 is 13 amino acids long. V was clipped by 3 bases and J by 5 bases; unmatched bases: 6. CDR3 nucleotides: TGCAGTGCTAGTCAGGCAGGGGGAACTGAAGCTTTCTTT. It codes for CSASQAGGTEAFF.

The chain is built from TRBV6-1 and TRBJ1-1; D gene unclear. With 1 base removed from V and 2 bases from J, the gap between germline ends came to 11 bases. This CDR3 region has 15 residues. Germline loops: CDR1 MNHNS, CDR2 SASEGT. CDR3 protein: CASSEDLGRNTEAFF. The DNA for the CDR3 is TGTGCCAGCAGTGAAGATTTGGGCAGAAACACTGAAGCTTTCTTT.

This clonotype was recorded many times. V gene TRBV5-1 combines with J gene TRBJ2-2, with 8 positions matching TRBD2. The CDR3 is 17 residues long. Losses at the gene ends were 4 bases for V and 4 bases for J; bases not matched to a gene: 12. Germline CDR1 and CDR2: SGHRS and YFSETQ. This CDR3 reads CASSLLTGGAPTGELFF. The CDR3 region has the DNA TGCGCCAGCAGCCTCCTAACCGGGGGGGCGCCCACCGGGGAGCTGTTTTTT.

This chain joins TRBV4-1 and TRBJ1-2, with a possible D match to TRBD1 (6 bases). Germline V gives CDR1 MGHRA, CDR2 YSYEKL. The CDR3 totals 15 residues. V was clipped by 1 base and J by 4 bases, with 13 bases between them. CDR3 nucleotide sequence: TGCGCCAGCAGCCAAGGACAGGATTTGGTCTATGGCTACACCTTC. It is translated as CASSQGQDLVYGYTF.

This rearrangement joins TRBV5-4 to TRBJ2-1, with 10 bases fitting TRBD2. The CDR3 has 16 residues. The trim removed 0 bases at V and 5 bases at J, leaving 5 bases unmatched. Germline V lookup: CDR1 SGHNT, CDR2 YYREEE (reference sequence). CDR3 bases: TGTGCCAGCAGCTTGGCCGGGACTAGCGTGGACAATGAGCAGTTCTTC. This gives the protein CASSLAGTSVDNEQFF.

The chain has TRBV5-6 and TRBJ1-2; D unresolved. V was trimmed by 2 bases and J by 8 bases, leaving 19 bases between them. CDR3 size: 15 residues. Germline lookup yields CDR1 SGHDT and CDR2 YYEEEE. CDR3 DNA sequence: TGTGCCAGCAGCTTAGGTGACGGAGTGACTGGAGGCTACACCTTC. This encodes CASSLGDGVTGGYTF.

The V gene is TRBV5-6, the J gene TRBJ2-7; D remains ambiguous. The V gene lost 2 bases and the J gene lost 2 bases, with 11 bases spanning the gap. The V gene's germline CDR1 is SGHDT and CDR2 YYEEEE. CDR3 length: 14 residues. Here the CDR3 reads CASSLGQDPYEQYF. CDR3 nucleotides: TGTGCCAGCAGCTTAGGCCAGGACCCCTACGAGCAGTACTTC.